This entry concerns a single T cell receptor beta chain. The antigen remains undetermined. V shed 0 bases and J shed 3 bases, with 12 bases lying between them. This CDR3 has 15 residues. Germline V CDR1 and CDR2: MNHEY, SVGEGT. Sequencing used immunoSEQ multiplex PCR; TCRdb keeps in-frame clones, though not all of them. The profile shows about 140,000 clones, approximately 90% of them singletons. The data originate from a study of T cell responses to AZD1222 COVID-19 vaccine. Study observations and caveats: Spike-wide coverage was observed for vaccine-associated CD4 TCRs, with dominant responses at 160-218 and 743-854. It was only a handful of AZD1222 recipients who were seropositive at baseline. White British people made up most donors, females outnumbered males, and clonal diversity was possibly underestimated.

This receptor was taken from an adult who received the AZD1222 COVID-19 vaccine. The specimen was peripheral blood, collected 28 days after the second AZD1222 dose. The chain uses TRBV6-2 or TRBV6-3 and TRBJ2-7, with a weak D call TRBD1 (5 bases). The CDR3 nucleotides read TGTGCCAGCAGTTACTCGCGAGGCAGGGTCTACGAGCAGTACTTC. It is translated as CASSYSRGRVYEQYF.